A selection of T cell receptor beta chains follows, all from one sample in a study of PD-L1 blockade in urothelial cancer. Sequenced by immunoSEQ multiplex PCR; TCRdb stores in-frame clones only, minus some. Of 35,000 to 45,000 clones listed, 84% are singletons. Here the sequenced sample was PBMCs, taken around atezolizumab (anti-PD-L1) treatment. The receptors shown here come from a man aged 40-55 years with urothelial cancer. The CDR3 runs from the conserved cysteine through the conserved F or W. The D gene is left open where the match is weak. Some rows have no size entry. The others give once, few or many, or a class for an expanded clone.

v_call	clone_size	j_call	d_call	cdr3_nt	cdr3_aa
TRBV30	-	TRBJ1-3	TRBD1	TGTGCCTGGAGTGTACCCCGACAGGGAAGGGCGGGAAACACCATATATTTT	CAWSVPRQGRAGNTIYF
TRBV5-4	-	TRBJ2-5	TRBD2	TGTGCCAGCAGCCAGGCAGCGGGAGGCAAAGAGACCCAGTACTTC	CASSQAAGGKETQYF
TRBV7-3	-	TRBJ2-2	-	TGTGCCAGCAGCCCCCACGGACAGTTGTCCGGGGAGCTGTTTTTT	CASSPHGQLSGELFF
TRBV4-2	-	TRBJ2-3	TRBD2	TGTGCCAGCAGCCAAGTTCCTTTCGGCGGAGCGGGATCTATGGGCAGCGCTACGCAGTATTTT	CASSQVPFGGAGSMGSATQYF
TRBV7-9	-	TRBJ2-5	-	TGTGCCAGCAGCTTGGGGCCGGAGACCCAGTACTTC	CASSLGPETQYF
TRBV5-1	-	TRBJ2-6	-	TGCGCCAGCAGCTTGTTGGAGTCTGGGGCCAACGTCCTGACTTTC	CASSLLESGANVLTF
TRBV27	-	TRBJ2-7	-	TGTGCCAGCAGTTCGCAAGGGGTGTCCTACGAGCAGTACTTC	CASSSQGVSYEQYF
TRBV6-1	few	TRBJ2-7	TRBD1	TGTGCCAGAGGACAGGACGGAGGTTACGAGCAGTACTTC	CARGQDGGYEQYF
TRBV19	-	TRBJ1-2	-	TGTGCCAGTAGTAGCTCGGGAGGGGAGGACTATGGCTACACCTTC	CASSSSGGEDYGYTF
TRBV25-1	-	TRBJ1-1	-	TGTGCTCAACCGGGTCCTGAAGCTTTCTTT	CAQPGPEAFF
TRBV28	-	TRBJ2-7	TRBD1	TGTGCCAGCATCGGGCCCGGGACAGGACCCTACGAGCAGTACTTC	CASIGPGTGPYEQYF
TRBV5-5	-	TRBJ1-2	-	TGTGCCAGCGGTGGTGGGGGCGCGAACTATGGCTACACCTTC	CASGGGGANYGYTF
TRBV5-5	once	TRBJ1-1	-	TGTGCCAGCAGCTTAAACGAGAGGATGAACACTGAAGCTTTCTTT	CASSLNERMNTEAFF
TRBV28	once	TRBJ1-5	-	TGTGCCAGCACCATACGACAGGCCCGGCAGCCCCAGCATTTT	CASTIRQARQPQHF
TRBV28	-	TRBJ2-1	-	TGTGCCAGCAGTTCCGAGGGGGACGGGTCCTACAATGAGCAGTTCTTC	CASSSEGDGSYNEQFF
TRBV7-2	-	TRBJ2-4	TRBD2	TGTGCCAGCAGCGAACAGACTAGCGGGAGGGCTATTCAGTACTTC	CASSEQTSGRAIQYF
TRBV4-2	-	TRBJ1-1	-	TGTGCCAGCAGCCAAGGCAGCGGTGAAGCTTTCTTT	CASSQGSGEAFF
TRBV5-1	-	TRBJ2-1	-	TGCGCCAGCGGTACACAGATGGAAGATGAGCAGTTCTTC	CASGTQMEDEQFF
TRBV5-1	-	TRBJ2-7	TRBD1	TGCGCCAGCAGTTCCGGGACAGGATATTCCTACGAGCAGTACTTC	CASSSGTGYSYEQYF
TRBV10-1	-	TRBJ1-5	-	TGCGCCACAAGGGTACTGCAGGACAGTCAGCCCCAGCATTTT	CATRVLQDSQPQHF
TRBV6-5	-	TRBJ2-3	-	TGTGCCAGCAGTTCCGTCGCGGGGAGCACAGATACGCAGTATTTT	CASSSVAGSTDTQYF
TRBV6-5	-	TRBJ2-3	-	TGTGCCAGCAGCCAGGGGATGGGGGATACGCAGTATTTT	CASSQGMGDTQYF
TRBV28	-	TRBJ2-1	-	TGTGCCAGCAGTTTATTGCCCCCCCTCGGGATGCCGTTCTTC	CASSLLPPLGMPFF
TRBV30	-	TRBJ2-1	TRBD2	TGTGCCTGGAGTGTAGGTAGCGGGGCCTACAATGAGCAGTTCTTC	CAWSVGSGAYNEQFF
TRBV10-1	-	TRBJ2-2	-	TGCGCCAGCAGTGAGACGGGGGTCGGGGAGCTGTTTTTT	CASSETGVGELFF
TRBV25-1	few	TRBJ1-2	TRBD1	TGTGCCAGCAGTAAGGACAGGGTGTATGGCTACACCTTC	CASSKDRVYGYTF
TRBV9	-	TRBJ2-6	TRBD2	TGTGCCAGCAGCGCGTCGGGGGGAGCTTCTTCTGGGGCCAACGTCCTGACTTTC	CASSASGGASSGANVLTF
TRBV28	-	TRBJ1-2	-	TGTGCCAGCAGTTCCGCGAGTAACTATGGCTACACCTTC	CASSSASNYGYTF
TRBV7-8	-	TRBJ2-3	-	TGTGCCAGCAGCTATCAGGGGAAGGATACGCAGTATTTT	CASSYQGKDTQYF
TRBV5-1	once	TRBJ1-2	TRBD1	TGCGCCAGCAGCCGATCCGGGACAGGGTTCAATGGCTACACCTTC	CASSRSGTGFNGYTF
TRBV28	-	TRBJ1-2	TRBD1	TGTGCCAGCAGCCCGAACAGGGGGTCCTATGGCTACACCTTC	CASSPNRGSYGYTF
TRBV13	-	TRBJ1-4	-	TGTGCCAGCAGCCCCGGGGGGGACTCCAAACTGTTTTTT	CASSPGGDSKLFF
TRBV19	-	TRBJ2-7	-	TGTGCCAGTAGTATCCGACAGGGAGGCGAGCAGTACTTC	CASSIRQGGEQYF
TRBV2	-	TRBJ2-1	TRBD1	TGTGCCAGCAGCCCCCGGGACAGGGTGAGGCTCTTC	CASSPRDRVRLF
TRBV19	-	TRBJ2-7	-	TGTGCCAGTAGTACCCAGGGGAACTACGAGCAGTACTTC	CASSTQGNYEQYF
TRBV4-1	-	TRBJ1-1	-	TGCGCCAGCAGCCAGGGAGCAGACACTGAAGCTTTCTTT	CASSQGADTEAFF
TRBV30	-	TRBJ1-5	-	TGTGCCTGGTCGGGGTCGAGCAATCAGCCCCAGCATTTT	CAWSGSSNQPQHF
TRBV27	-	TRBJ2-7	TRBD2	TGTGCCAGCAGTGAGACTAGCGGGGGGCACGAGCAGTACTTC	CASSETSGGHEQYF
TRBV19	-	TRBJ2-7	TRBD2	TGTGCCAGTAGTACCCTAGCGGGAGTCATGAACGAGCAGTACTTC	CASSTLAGVMNEQYF
TRBV7-2	-	TRBJ2-7	-	TGTGCCAGCAGTCGAGCAGGTCGAACCTACGAGCAGTACTTC	CASSRAGRTYEQYF
TRBV29-1	-	TRBJ2-2	TRBD2	TGCAGCGTCCCAAACCCCTTAGCGGGGGCGAACACCGGGGAGCTGTTTTTT	CSVPNPLAGANTGELFF
TRBV28	-	TRBJ1-5	-	TGTGCCAGCAAGTCGGGGAGGCCTCGTAATCAGCCCCAGCATTTT	CASKSGRPRNQPQHF
TRBV11-3	-	TRBJ2-3	TRBD2	TGTGCCAGCAGCTTGACTAGCGGGCGAACAGATACGCAGTATTTT	CASSLTSGRTDTQYF
TRBV5-4	-	TRBJ2-1	TRBD2	TGTGCCAGCAGTCCCAAGGCTAGCGGGACCAATGAGCAGTTCTTC	CASSPKASGTNEQFF
TRBV4-1	few	TRBJ1-1	-	TGCGCCAGCAGCCAGTCGAGATTGAACACTGAAGCTTTCTTT	CASSQSRLNTEAFF
TRBV4-2	-	TRBJ2-3	-	TGTGCCAGCAGCCTCGATAAGGAGCACCTCTACACAGATACGCAGTATTTT	CASSLDKEHLYTDTQYF
TRBV5-1	-	TRBJ2-2	TRBD1	TGCGCCAGCAGATCCACAGGGGGCGCGACCGGGGAGCTGTTTTTT	CASRSTGGATGELFF
TRBV9	-	TRBJ1-3	-	TGTGCCAGCAGCGTTAGGGACAACGCTGGCACCATATATTTT	CASSVRDNAGTIYF
TRBV5-1	-	TRBJ2-3	-	TGCGCCAGCAGCTCCGGGACTTCGGGCGATACGCAGTATTTT	CASSSGTSGDTQYF
TRBV10-1	-	TRBJ2-2	TRBD1	TGCGCCAGCTCGGGACAGGGGGCGGCCGGGGAGCTGTTTTTT	CASSGQGAAGELFF
TRBV11-3	-	TRBJ2-5	-	TGTGCCAGCAGCTTCGGAGAGAAAGAGACCCAGTACTTC	CASSFGEKETQYF
TRBV10-1	-	TRBJ2-7	TRBD1	TGCGCCAGAGGAACCCCGGGACAGGAGGACTACGAGCAGTACTTC	CARGTPGQEDYEQYF
TRBV5-8	-	TRBJ1-6	-	TGTGCCAGCAGCTTGGTTGCGGCCACAAATTCACCCCTCCACTTT	CASSLVAATNSPLHF
TRBV27	-	TRBJ2-1	TRBD2	TGTGCCAGCAGTCTCCATGCCCCTAGCGGGAGCCGAATGACCTACAATGAGCAGTTCTTC	CASSLHAPSGSRMTYNEQFF
TRBV6-1	-	TRBJ2-7	-	TGTGCCACCCTTGATGCGCGGAACGAGCAGTACTTC	CATLDARNEQYF
TRBV11-2	-	TRBJ2-7	TRBD2	TGTGCCAGCAGCTTAGAAGCTAGCGGGGGTCTCGAGCAGTACTTC	CASSLEASGGLEQYF